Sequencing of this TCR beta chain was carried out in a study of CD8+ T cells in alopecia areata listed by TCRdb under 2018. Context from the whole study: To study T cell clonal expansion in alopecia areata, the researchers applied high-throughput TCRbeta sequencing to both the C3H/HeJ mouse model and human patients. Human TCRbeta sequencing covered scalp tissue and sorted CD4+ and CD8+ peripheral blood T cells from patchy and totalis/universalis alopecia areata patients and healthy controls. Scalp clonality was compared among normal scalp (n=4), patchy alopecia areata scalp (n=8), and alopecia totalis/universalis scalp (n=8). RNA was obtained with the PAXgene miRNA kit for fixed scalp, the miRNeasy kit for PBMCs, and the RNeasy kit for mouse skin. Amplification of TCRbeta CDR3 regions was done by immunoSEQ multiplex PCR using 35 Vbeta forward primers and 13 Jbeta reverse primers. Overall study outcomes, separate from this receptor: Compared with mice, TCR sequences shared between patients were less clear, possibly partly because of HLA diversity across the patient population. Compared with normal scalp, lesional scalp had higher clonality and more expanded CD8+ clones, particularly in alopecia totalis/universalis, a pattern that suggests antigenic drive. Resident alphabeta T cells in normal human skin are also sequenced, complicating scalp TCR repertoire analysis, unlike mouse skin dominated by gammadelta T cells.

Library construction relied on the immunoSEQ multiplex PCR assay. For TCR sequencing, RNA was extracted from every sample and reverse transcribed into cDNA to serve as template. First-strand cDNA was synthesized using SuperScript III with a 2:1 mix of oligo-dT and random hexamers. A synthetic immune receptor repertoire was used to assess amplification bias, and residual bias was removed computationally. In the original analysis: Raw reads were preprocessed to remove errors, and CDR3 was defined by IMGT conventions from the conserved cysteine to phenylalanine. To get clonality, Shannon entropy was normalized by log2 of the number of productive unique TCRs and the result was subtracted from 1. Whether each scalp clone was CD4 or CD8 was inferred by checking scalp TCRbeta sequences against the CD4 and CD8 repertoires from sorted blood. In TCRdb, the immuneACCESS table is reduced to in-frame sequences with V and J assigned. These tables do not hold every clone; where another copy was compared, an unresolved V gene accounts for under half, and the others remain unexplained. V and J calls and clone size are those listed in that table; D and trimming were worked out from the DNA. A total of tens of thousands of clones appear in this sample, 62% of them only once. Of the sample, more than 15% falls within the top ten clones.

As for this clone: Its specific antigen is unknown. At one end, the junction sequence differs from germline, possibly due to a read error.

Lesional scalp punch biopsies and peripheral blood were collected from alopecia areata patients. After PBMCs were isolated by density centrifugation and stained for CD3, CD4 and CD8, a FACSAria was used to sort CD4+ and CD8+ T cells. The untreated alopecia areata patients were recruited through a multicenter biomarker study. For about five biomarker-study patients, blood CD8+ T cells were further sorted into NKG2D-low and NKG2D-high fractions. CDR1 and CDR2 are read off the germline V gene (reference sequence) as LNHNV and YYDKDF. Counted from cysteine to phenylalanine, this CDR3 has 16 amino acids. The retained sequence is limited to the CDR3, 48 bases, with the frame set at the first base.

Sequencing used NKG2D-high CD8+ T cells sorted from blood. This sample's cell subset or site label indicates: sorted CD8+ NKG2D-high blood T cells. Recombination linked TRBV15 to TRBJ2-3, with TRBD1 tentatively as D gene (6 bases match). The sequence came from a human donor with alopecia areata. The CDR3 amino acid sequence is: CATSGEGVTSTDTQYF. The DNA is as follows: TGTGCCACCAGCGGAGAGGGGGTCACGAGCACAGATACGCAGTATTTT.